This T cell receptor beta chain originates from a study of yellow fever vaccine responses in identical twins. TCRdb re-called the RT-PCR reads through MiXCR, storing one row per CDR3 protein. The sample consists of roughly 1,200 distinct CDR3 sequences, around three quarters of them appearing once. V was clipped by 2 bases and J by 4 bases, with 5 bases between them. This CDR3 has 12 residues. Germline CDR1 and CDR2: WNHNN and SYGVQD (reference sequence). Study-level results: Twins reportedly mounted vaccine T cell responses that seemed partly convergent, partly personalized.

In its sample, this clonotype was seen a few times. Its target is not known. This sequence originates from a female donor who received the yellow fever vaccine. The chain carries TRBV10-1 and TRBJ1-2; D is uncertain. The starting material was T cells from blood (PBMCs), unsorted or a sorted subset (not recorded which), obtained before or after yellow fever vaccination (not recorded which). The CDR3 protein is CASSETSYGYTF. The CDR3 DNA sequence: TGCGCCAGCAGTGAGACAAGCTATGGCTACACCTTC.